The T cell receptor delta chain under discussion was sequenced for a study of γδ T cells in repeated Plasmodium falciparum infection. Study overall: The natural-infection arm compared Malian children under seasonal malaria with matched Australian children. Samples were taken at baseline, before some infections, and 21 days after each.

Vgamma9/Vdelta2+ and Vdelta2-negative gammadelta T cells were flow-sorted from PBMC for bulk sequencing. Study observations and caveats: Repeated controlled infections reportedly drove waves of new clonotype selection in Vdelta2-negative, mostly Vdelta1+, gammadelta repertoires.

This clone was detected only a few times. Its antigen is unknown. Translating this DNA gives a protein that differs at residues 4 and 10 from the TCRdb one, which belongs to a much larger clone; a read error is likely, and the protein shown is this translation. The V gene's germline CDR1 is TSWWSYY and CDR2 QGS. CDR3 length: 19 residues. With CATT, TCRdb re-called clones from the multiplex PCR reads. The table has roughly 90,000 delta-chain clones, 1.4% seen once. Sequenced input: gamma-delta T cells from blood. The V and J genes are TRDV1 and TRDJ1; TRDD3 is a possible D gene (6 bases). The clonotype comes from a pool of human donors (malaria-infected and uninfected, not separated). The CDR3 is CALWERITRWIPPTDKLIF. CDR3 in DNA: TGTGCTCTTTGGGAAAGGATCACTAGGTGGATACCGCCCACCGATAAACTCATCTTT.